This T cell receptor beta chain stems from a study of control samples from healthy donors and cancer patients. Libraries were prepared by immunoSEQ multiplex PCR; TCRdb keeps only in-frame clonotypes and omits some of them. The sample carries roughly 49,000 clones, approximately 91% recorded once. Trimming shortened V by 2 bases and J by 4 bases, and 14 bases separated the two germline ends. CDR3 size: 15 residues. The germline gives CDR1 SGHTA, CDR2 FQGNSA. The chain links TRBV7-2 to TRBJ1-2; D is uncertain. The TCR comes from a man in his fifties or sixties with head and neck cancer. Input material: PBMCs. CDR3 loop: CASSLRRGQSYGYTF. The CDR3 DNA reads TGTGCCAGCAGCTTACGGAGAGGGCAAAGCTATGGCTACACCTTC.